The 18 T cell receptor beta chains below were found in one sample sequenced in a study of T cells after yellow fever vaccination. TCRdb re-called the 5' RACE reads through MiXCR, storing one row per CDR3 protein. The data show about 630,000 distinct CDR3 sequences, around an eighth seen once. The sequencing used PBMCs, collected on the day of the yellow fever booster vaccination. These receptors all come from a man aged 30-40 years who received the YFV17D yellow fever vaccine.

This clonotype was observed a few times. The chain is built from TRBV11-2 and TRBJ2-1; 8 positions agree with TRBD2. Germline CDR1 reads SGHAT; CDR2 reads FQNNGV. The CDR3 has 16 residues. The V gene end was trimmed by 5 bases and the J gene end by 9 bases; junction bases not matched to a gene: 15. CDR3 bases: TGTGCCAGCAGCATCCCTAGGACTAGCAGAGGGGGTGAGCAGTTCTTC. Protein product: CASSIPRTSRGGEQFF.

The chain links TRBV15 to TRBJ2-1; D uncertain. CDR3 length equals 16 residues. Trimming left V 0 bases short and J 7 bases short, with 16 bases between. CDR1 LNHNV and CDR2 YYDKDF come from the germline V gene (reference sequence). CDR3 amino acids: CATSREGSPSGNEQFF. DNA for the CDR3: TGTGCCACCAGCAGAGAAGGTAGCCCCTCCGGAAATGAGCAGTTCTTC.

In this sample, this clonotype turned up a few times. The chain is built from TRBV12-3 or TRBV12-4 and TRBJ1-5; D might be TRBD1 (5 bases). V was cut by 5 bases and J by 4 bases, with 9 bases left in between. The CDR3 has 13 residues. In nucleotides, the CDR3 is TGTGCCAGCAGTCGGACAACGAATCAGCCCCAGCATTTT. Translating gives CASSRTTNQPQHF.

In this sample, this clonotype turned up a few times. The chain links TRBV12-3 or TRBV12-4 to TRBJ2-7, with a possible D match to TRBD2 (6 bases). The CDR3 consists of 13 residues. V lost 7 bases to trimming and J lost 1 base, with 11 bases between them. The CDR3 spells CASTQSGSYEQYF. Written as DNA, the CDR3 is TGTGCCAGCACCCAAAGCGGGTCCTACGAGCAGTACTTC.

V and J are TRBV15 and TRBJ2-7, with TRBD2 identical over 10 bases. Germline V gene sequence: CDR1 LNHNV, CDR2 YYDKDF (reference sequence). V shed 0 bases, J shed 3 bases, and the junction held 14 bases outside the gene matches. The CDR3 covers 19 residues. CDR3 in amino acids: CATSRDRSGRAFSLYEQYF. The CDR3 DNA reads TGTGCCACCAGCAGAGATCGGAGCGGGAGGGCCTTTTCTCTCTACGAGCAGTACTTC.

The chain couples TRBV5-1 to TRBJ2-5; D could derive from TRBD1 or TRBD2 (5 bases each). Germline values: CDR1 SGHRS, CDR2 YFSETQ. V was cut by 5 bases and J by 1 base, with 9 bases left in between. This CDR3 comprises 13 residues. CDR3 protein: CASRRGAQETQYF. The CDR3, as DNA: TGCGCCAGCAGAAGGGGAGCCCAAGAGACCCAGTACTTC.

This clonotype was counted a few times. The junction differs from germline at one of its ends, possibly a read error. The CDR3 region has the DNA TGTGCTAGCAGCTTAGGAGTAGCGGGAGGGCCGAGTGAGCAGTTCTTC. It encodes CASSLGVAGGPSEQFF. The V and J genes are TRBV7-7 and TRBJ2-1; 11 nucleotides align to TRBD2. CDR1 and CDR2 (germline): SSHAT, FNYEAQ (reference sequence). The CDR3 is made up of 16 amino acids.

This clonotype was seen only a few times. The chain employs TRBV29-1 and TRBJ2-7; 7 bases match TRBD1. V gave up 5 bases and J gave up 4 bases; unmatched junction bases: 5. Germline V gene data show CDR1 as SQVTM and CDR2 as ANQGSEA. The CDR3 contains 12 residues. In DNA, the CDR3 is TGCAGCGTTAAGGGACAGTCGTACGAGCAGTACTTC. Protein sequence: CSVKGQSYEQYF.

In DNA, the CDR3 is TGTGCCAGCTCCCGGGACAGCTACTCCTCTGGGGCCAACGTCCTGACTTTC. Amino acid sequence: CASSRDSYSSGANVLTF. This chain connects TRBV27 to TRBJ2-6, with 7 bases aligning to TRBD1. Per the germline V gene, CDR1 is MNHEY and CDR2 is SMNVEV (reference sequence). This CDR3 has 17 amino acids. V was pared by 8 bases and J by 0 bases, with 10 bases of the junction left unmatched.

This clonotype was observed a handful of times. V and J are TRBV10-3 and TRBJ2-3, with a weak D call TRBD2 (6 bases). The V gene's germline CDR1 is ENHRY and CDR2 SYGVKD. Trimming stripped 10 bases from V and 2 bases from J, with 31 bases between. This CDR3 region has 19 residues. CDR3 loop: CATLDRGTSSPRSTDTQYF. CDR3 nucleotide sequence: TGTGCCACCTTAGATCGGGGTACTAGCTCCCCCCGGTCCACAGATACGCAGTATTTT.

This rearrangement joins TRBV29-1 to TRBJ2-7, with 13 bases matching TRBD2. CDR3 length equals 14 residues. From germline, CDR1 is SQVTM and CDR2 ANQGSEA. The V gene end was trimmed by 4 bases and the J gene end by 3 bases; junction bases not matched to a gene: 3. CDR3 loop: CSVGTSGSHYEQYF. CDR3 DNA sequence: TGCAGCGTTGGGACTAGCGGGAGTCACTACGAGCAGTACTTC.

A few counts support this clonotype. The chain is built from TRBV30 and TRBJ2-1; 12 nucleotides line up with TRBD1. CDR1 and CDR2 from the germline V gene are GTSNPN and SVGIG (reference sequence). This CDR3 comprises 14 residues. Trimming took 7 bases from V and 6 from J; bases not matched to a gene: 7. CDR3 nucleotides: TGTGCCTTCACGTCGGGACAGGGGGCCAATGAGCAGTTCTTC. It specifies CAFTSGQGANEQFF. Supplemented by reference TRBV30 and TRBJ2-1, the full variable domain reads SQTIHQWPATLVQPVGSPLSLECTVEGTSNPNLYWYRQAAGRGLQLLFYSVGIGQISSEVPQNLSASRPQDRQFILSSKKLLLSDSGFYLCAFTSGQGANEQFFGPGTRLTVL.

This clonotype was seen once. J is TRBJ2-7 and V is TRBV29-1; TRBD2 matches at 11 bases. Looked up from germline, CDR1 is SQVTM and CDR2 is ANQGSEA. The CDR3 covers 13 residues. The J segment lost 3 bases and the V segment lost 4 bases, leaving 2 bases of the junction unmatched. The CDR3 DNA reads TGCAGCGTTGCTGGGACTAGCGGCTACGAGCAGTACTTC. The encoded protein is CSVAGTSGYEQYF.

This clonotype has more than one count but fewer than ten. V usage is TRBV18 and J usage is TRBJ2-3; 9 nucleotides agree with TRBD1. V lost 5 bases to trimming and J lost 0 bases; unmatched junction nucleotides: 3. This CDR3 spans 15 amino acids. Germline V gene data show CDR1 as KGHSH and CDR2 as LQKENI. Here the CDR3 DNA reads TGTGCCAGCTCAGCGGACAGGGGTAGCACAGATACGCAGTATTTT. It encodes CASSADRGSTDTQYF.

This clonotype came up many times. The J gene is TRBJ2-1, the V gene TRBV7-6; D is uncertain. CDR1 and CDR2 from the germline V gene are SGHVS and FNYEAQ. The V end lost 2 bases, the J end lost 4 bases, and 6 bases lay between the germline ends. CDR3 length: 13 residues. The CDR3 sequence is CASSLTVYNEQFF. The CDR3 DNA reads as TGTGCCAGCAGCTTAACGGTTTACAATGAGCAGTTCTTC.

This clonotype has at least ten counts. The chain combines TRBV6-6 with TRBJ1-1, with D tentatively TRBD1 (6 bases). The ends were cut back, 7 bases at V and 2 bases at J, with 11 bases in the middle. Per the germline V gene, CDR1 is MNHNY and CDR2 is SVGAGI (reference sequence). This CDR3 spans 13 amino acids. The CDR3 DNA reads TGTGCCAGCACCCGGACAGTAAACACTGAAGCTTTCTTT. It is translated as CASTRTVNTEAFF.

The table lists this clonotype with a few counts. This sequence joins TRBV20-1 and TRBJ2-1; maybe TRBD2 (6 bases). CDR1 is DFQATT and CDR2 is SNEGSKA in the germline V gene (reference sequence). The CDR3 sequence is 13 residues long. V lost 3 bases and J 8 bases, leaving 14 bases between the germline ends. CDR3 amino acids: CSASLAGRHEQFF. Written as DNA, the CDR3 is TGCAGTGCTAGCCTGGCAGGGAGGCATGAGCAGTTCTTC.

Only a few counts were recorded for this clonotype. This chain joins TRBV2 and TRBJ2-1; 9 bases line up with TRBD2. The CDR3 has 14 amino acids. The germline gives CDR1 SNHLY, CDR2 FYNNEI. V shed 6 bases and J 6 bases; nucleotides not matched to a gene: 6. The CDR3 region has the DNA TGTGCCAGCAGGTCCGGGACTAGCCGCAATGAGCAGTTCTTC. It specifies CASRSGTSRNEQFF.